This T cell receptor beta chain was sequenced in a study of cytomegalovirus exposure and HLA in healthy donors. With 4 bases removed from V and 3 bases from J, the gap between germline ends came to 5 bases. This CDR3 spans 11 amino acids. The germline CDR1 and CDR2 sequences are SGHRS and YFSETQ. The PCR was carried out with 60 Vbeta primers and 13 Jbeta primers. Libraries were prepared by immunoSEQ multiplex PCR; TCRdb keeps only in-frame clonotypes and omits some of them. This sample has around 78,000 clones; 60% to 70% occur once, and the top ten carry about 5.7%. What was sequenced was PBMCs. The source is a man aged 25-45 years in good health and CMV-seropositive. This rearrangement joins TRBV5-1 to TRBJ2-7; no firm D call. CDR3 loop: CASSPGYEQYF. The DNA for the CDR3 is TGCGCCAGCAGCCCGGGCTACGAGCAGTACTTC.